This TCR beta chain emerged from a study of Ad26.COV2.S vaccination and SARS-CoV-2 variants. Study-level results: Spike-specific TCR breadth was greater after Ad26.COV2.S than placebo. Possible underestimation of total T cell responses by the TCR breadth and depth analyses was noted.

Some clones are missing from TCRdb's copy, which holds only in-frame ones; the method was immunoSEQ multiplex PCR. The sample shows some 290,000 clones, 86% of them seen only once. The germline V gene has CDR1 LNHDA and CDR2 SQIVND (reference sequence). V was pared by 0 bases and J by 0 bases, with 9 bases between. The CDR3 loop spans 16 amino acids. Treatment in this sample: some 19 received Ad26.COV2.S at low or high dose, single or two shots; about 5 received placebo; per-sample allocation not given. At day 63 after the first vaccine or placebo injection, samples were drawn. Within Boston, the person who donated was an adult of 18-55 years. On this clone itself: The antigen remains undetermined.

Sequenced material: peripheral blood, taken in a trial of Ad26.COV2.S vaccine versus placebo. The V gene is TRBV19, the J gene TRBJ1-3, with D uncertain. The clonotype originates from a person aged 18-65 years who received the Ad26.COV2.S COVID-19 vaccine or a placebo. DNA of the CDR3: TGTGCCAGTAGTATAGATACCGCAAGCTCTGGAAACACCATATATTTT. Translated: CASSIDTASSGNTIYF.